This passage covers 20 T cell receptor beta chains from one sample sequenced in a study of T cell repertoires in cytomegalovirus infection. These receptors have no known antigen. MiXCR was run by TCRdb on the reads, yielding one entry per CDR3 protein. The sample lists 150,000 or so distinct CDR3 sequences, roughly 32% seen once, with about 50% in the top ten. Source: CD8+ T cells from cultured PBMCs, taken from culture after CMV antigen stimulation. Source of these receptors: a human donor in good health (CMV status not recorded). Some clones in this sample may be carry-over from other donors' samples.

The genes are TRBV6-1 and TRBJ1-1, with D unclear. Germline CDR1 reads MNHNS; CDR2 reads SASEGT. The ends were cut back, 2 bases at V and 0 bases at J, with 7 bases in the middle. This CDR3 spans 14 amino acids. CDR3 sequence: CASSETSMNTEAFF. The CDR3 coding sequence is TGTGCCAGCAGTGAAACATCGATGAACACTGAAGCTTTCTTT.

The rearrangement joins TRBV27 to TRBJ2-7; weak D call: TRBD1 (7 bases). V was pared by 6 bases and J by 1 base, with 19 bases between. There are 16 residues in the CDR3. From germline, CDR1 is MNHEY and CDR2 SMNVEV (reference sequence). The DNA of the CDR3 is TGTGCCAGCAGGGCAGGGGGGCTAATTTATTCCTACGAGCAGTACTTC. Translating gives CASRAGGLIYSYEQYF.

The chain combines TRBV28 with TRBJ2-5; 11 bases match TRBD1. Trimming removed 4 bases from V and 2 bases from J; junction bases left unmatched: 6. The CDR3 is 16 residues long. Germline-derived CDR1 and CDR2 are MDHEN and SYDVKM. The CDR3 nucleotides read TGTGCCAGCAGTTCCGGACAGGGGGCGGGTCAAGAGACCCAGTACTTC. Protein: CASSSGQGAGQETQYF.

This rearrangement joins TRBV12-3 or TRBV12-4 to TRBJ1-4; D call uncertain. Trimming removed 4 bases at V and 7 bases at J, with 7 bases between. This CDR3 has 12 residues. The CDR3, as DNA: TGTGCCAGCAGTTCCGCGACTGAAAAACTGTTTTTT. Its translation is CASSSATEKLFF.

This clonotype was found many times. This chain uses TRBV7-6 with TRBJ2-2, with 13 bases matching TRBD2. Trimming at V came to 5 bases and at J to 5 bases, leaving 8 bases not matched to a gene. The CDR3 is made up of 17 amino acids. Germline CDR1 SGHVS, CDR2 FNYEAQ. The CDR3: CASSTPLAGGRTGELFF. The DNA for the CDR3 is TGTGCCAGCAGCACCCCACTAGCGGGGGGGCGGACCGGGGAGCTGTTTTTT. Full variable domain (outside the CDR3, taken from reference TRBV7-6 and TRBJ2-2): GAGVSQSPRYKVTKRGQDVALRCDPISGHVSLYWYRQALGQGPEFLTYFNYEAQQDKSGLPNDRFSAERPEGSISTLTIQRTEQRDSAMYRCASSTPLAGGRTGELFFGEGSRLTVL.

The rearrangement uses TRBV9 and TRBJ2-1; D call uncertain. The CDR3 spans 13 residues. In germline, CDR1 is SGDLS, CDR2 YYNGEE. V shed 0 bases and J shed 4 bases, with 5 bases lying between them. The CDR3 DNA reads TGTGCCAGCAGCGTAGTGGGGTACAATGAGCAGTTCTTC. Protein sequence: CASSVVGYNEQFF.

This clonotype occurred many times. The chain links TRBV27 to TRBJ1-2; the D gene is possibly TRBD1 (5 bases). V gave up 7 bases and J gave up 5 bases, with 20 bases separating them. This CDR3 has 15 residues. CDR1 is MNHEY, CDR2 SMNVEV, per germline (reference sequence). This CDR3 reads CASMPARGGWYGYTF. CDR3 DNA sequence: TGTGCCAGCATGCCCGCTAGGGGCGGTTGGTATGGCTACACCTTC.

This clonotype was seen only once. The V and J genes are TRBV28 and TRBJ1-6; unclear D gene. The germline V gene has CDR1 MDHEN and CDR2 SYDVKM. With 7 bases removed from V and 9 bases from J, the gap between germline ends came to 22 bases. This CDR3 is built from 16 residues. The CDR3 sequence: CASTTLSVVISSPLHF. CDR3 DNA sequence: TGTGCCAGCACTACCCTTTCGGTAGTAATCTCTTCACCCCTCCACTTT.

J is TRBJ2-5 and V is TRBV20-1; either TRBD1 or TRBD2 may supply D (6 bases each). Germline loops: CDR1 DFQATT, CDR2 SNEGSKA (reference sequence). There are 15 residues in the CDR3. V dropped 6 bases and J dropped 1 base, with 18 bases sitting between them. The CDR3 here is CSADTRDTSQETQYF. In DNA form, the CDR3 reads TGCAGTGCCGACACGCGGGACACCAGCCAAGAGACCCAGTACTTC.

This clonotype was observed a handful of times. The V gene is TRBV5-1, the J gene TRBJ2-7; D may be TRBD2 (5 bases). The CDR3 contains 15 residues. Germline V gene data show CDR1 as SGHRS and CDR2 as YFSETQ. Trimming removed 0 bases at V and 1 base at J, with 11 bases between. CDR3 amino acids: CASSLDVGKSYEQYF. The CDR3 DNA sequence: TGCGCCAGCAGCTTGGACGTCGGGAAATCCTACGAGCAGTACTTC.

In this sample, this clonotype turned up a few times. V gene TRBV12-5 combines with J gene TRBJ2-1; TRBD2 agrees at 10 bases. V gave up 3 bases and J gave up 2 bases; unmatched junction bases: 1. Germline V lookup: CDR1 LGHNT, CDR2 FRNRAP. The CDR3 has 15 amino acids. The CDR3 region has the DNA TGTGCTAGTGGTTTACTAGCGGGGACCTACAATGAGCAGTTCTTC. As protein: CASGLLAGTYNEQFF.

The chain couples TRBV12-3 or TRBV12-4 to TRBJ2-3; TRBD1 or TRBD2 may be the D gene (5 bases each). This CDR3 region has 16 residues. Trimming took off 2 bases at V and 3 bases at J, with 15 bases between the two ends. CDR3 protein: CASSLRGRGDTDTQYF. CDR3 bases: TGTGCCAGCAGTTTAAGGGGACGTGGTGATACAGATACGCAGTATTTT.

The rearrangement links TRBV4-1 to TRBJ2-7, with a possible D match to TRBD1 (6 bases). This CDR3 region has 14 residues. The germline V gene has CDR1 MGHRA and CDR2 YSYEKL. V was pared by 2 bases and J by 3 bases, with 11 bases between. CDR3 DNA sequence: TGCGCCAGCAGCCAAAACCAGGGGATCTACGAGCAGTACTTC. This translates into CASSQNQGIYEQYF.

The chain uses TRBV12-3 or TRBV12-4 and TRBJ2-7; no definite D call. V lost 1 base and J lost 3, with 4 bases in between. The CDR3 is 12 residues long. For the CDR3, the DNA is TGTGCCAGCAGTTTAGTTTTCTACGAGCAGTACTTC. As protein: CASSLVFYEQYF.

This clonotype was counted ten times or more. This sequence joins TRBV7-8 and TRBJ2-1; D might be TRBD1 (6 bases). Germline CDR1 and CDR2: SGHVS and FQNEAQ. Trimming stripped 1 base from V and 7 bases from J, with 17 bases between. The CDR3 loop spans 16 amino acids. In DNA, the CDR3 is TGTGCCAGCAGCTTAGTCGCGGCAGGGGCCTGGAATGAGCAGTTCTTC. It specifies CASSLVAAGAWNEQFF.

The rearrangement links TRBV20-1 to TRBJ2-2; D is unclear. Germline V lookup: CDR1 DFQATT, CDR2 SNEGSKA (reference sequence). Trimming took 5 bases from V and 0 from J, leaving 10 bases between them. The CDR3 runs 14 residues. The CDR3 coding sequence is TGCAGTGCTCGAAACTGGGCGAACACCGGGGAGCTGTTTTTT. As protein: CSARNWANTGELFF.

The rearrangement joins TRBV19 to TRBJ2-3, with D perhaps TRBD2 (5 bases). The CDR3 extends over 15 amino acids. Trimming cost V 8 bases and J 14 bases, with 29 bases left between them. The germline V gene has CDR1 LNHDA and CDR2 SQIVND (reference sequence). The CDR3 region has the DNA TGTGCCAGTCCCAGAGAAGCGGCCCTTCAAGTGTTTGGGTATTTT. Amino acids: CASPREAALQVFGYF.

Worth noting for this clonotype: This could be a read error, since a much larger clone is one nucleotide away. The V gene is TRBV27, the J gene TRBJ1-6; D is uncertain. This CDR3 has 15 residues. Germline loops: CDR1 MNHEY, CDR2 SMNVEV (reference sequence). Trimming cost V 5 bases and J 7 bases, with 15 bases left between them. The CDR3 region has the DNA TGTGCCAGCAGTCCGTGGTCTGGGATAAATTCACCCCTCCACTTT. Translation: CASSPWSGINSPLHF.

V is TRBV4-1 and J is TRBJ2-1, with D unclear. Trimming left V 1 base short and J 7 bases short, with 11 bases between. Germline loops: CDR1 MGHRA, CDR2 YSYEKL. There are 14 residues in the CDR3. The CDR3 sequence: CASSQVPPGNEQFF. The CDR3 nucleotides are TGCGCCAGCAGCCAAGTTCCTCCTGGGAATGAGCAGTTCTTC.

The chain is built from TRBV7-8 and TRBJ1-1; D is unresolved. V lost 5 bases to trimming and J lost 8 bases, with 9 bases between them. Germline CDR1 and CDR2: SGHVS and FQNEAQ. This CDR3 has 11 residues. CDR3 bases: TGTGCCAGCAGCCTAACCGCGGAAGCTTTCTTT. Its protein product is CASSLTAEAFF.